The sequence of this TCR beta chain was determined in a study of cytomegalovirus exposure and HLA in healthy donors (dated by TCRdb to the late 2010s). About the investigation overall: In an earlier analysis of approximately 640 of the donors, 276 Gb of sequence data and approximately 100 million unique TCR beta sequences from about 179 million T cells were reported. Roughly 300 gigabases of sequencing data and 70 million to 100 million unique TCR sequences were included in an early release covering 550 to 800 HLA-typed donors. Among the roughly 370 genotyped donors, 75% to 90% belonged to the genetic ancestry cluster associated with self-reported Caucasian donors. The aim of the study was to test whether cataloging public T cell receptors could identify signatures of past pathogen exposure. The study profiled the T cell repertoires of 550 to 700 subjects by immunosequencing and related them to cytomegalovirus serostatus. In addition to the first cohort of approximately 670 subjects, a separate validation cohort of about 120 different subjects was used. High-throughput TCR immunosequencing, statistical association of individual TCRs with disease status, and machine learning were combined to predict cytomegalovirus infection status. In a later analysis, previously published TCR beta repertoires from several hundred donors were re-analyzed and high-resolution HLA genotyping was added so that TCR occurrence patterns could be studied. Rather than drawing on any new phenotypic data, the later analysis identified candidate immune exposures from TCR beta sequences and the way those sequences occurred across donors. An earlier analysis of more than 450 of the donors used high-throughput TCR beta sequencing to judge whether each TCR beta V gene segment behaved as functional or pseudogenic. Donor age, sex, ethnicity and CMV serostatus were collected together with the repertoire data. Genome-wide SNP genotypes for about 65% of the roughly 670 donors were used in a later genetic analysis, which treated that subset as a discovery cohort. All discovery cohort repertoires had been generated on a single sequencing platform. HLA typing covered class I and class II loci at four-digit resolution. Typing coverage differed by locus: A, B, C, DRB1 and DQB1 were typed in roughly 620-630 donors, DQA1 in approximately 520, DPA1 in approximately 600, and DPB1 in just under 490. Roughly five DR-DQ haplotypes were handled as single units for association and clustering because linkage in the cohort was strong. Among roughly 370 genotyped donors of the cohort, an average of 235,054 unique TCR beta nucleotide sequences were sequenced per donor, about a sixth of them non-productive. The research as a whole found: The 87-base-pair reads could not distinguish some IMGT-functional V segments, including TRBV6-2 and TRBV6-3, so those segments were excluded. An association between a missense DCLRE1C variant and V-gene and J-gene trimming of TCR beta chains was found in a later genetic analysis and replicated in an independent cohort. Compared with the approximately 600-donor mean, donors in an Asian-associated ancestry cluster had fewer N-insertions in productive TCRs, according to a later genetic analysis. In a later analysis, several top co-occurrence clusters were reported to appear linked to parvovirus B19, influenza, CMV and Epstein-Barr virus. This cohort had only TCR beta chains sequenced, and the lack of alpha or paired-chain data limited which features could be detected. A few of the identified cytomegalovirus-associated TCR beta chains were confirmed in vitro to be specific for cytomegalovirus antigens. Linkage disequilibrium might explain the correlated functional status among segregating V segments, but an unknown experimental factor could not be ruled out. Roughly uniform sequencing depth across donors was assumed in presence/absence analyses, although this assumption may not hold. A total of 150 to 200 TCR beta chains were listed by the study as associated with cytomegalovirus. Because HLA typing was missing for some donors at each locus, association tests included only the typed subset. Specific HLA alleles were associated with around 18,000 TCR beta sequences at a false discovery rate of 0.05 in a later analysis. According to a later analysis, TCR association rates differed among HLA loci, with DRB1 alleles showing the most associated TCRs and HLA-C alleles showing the fewest. In a later analysis, HLA-associated TCR beta chains showed more clonal expansion and lower generation probabilities than non-associated chains that were equally common. Assigning TCR associations to individual alleles was difficult when HLA alleles, especially DR and DQ, strongly co-occurred. CMV serostatus was the only immune exposure information available for the cohort. The authors suggested that the approach could potentially be extended to other disease states and immunological phenotypes. In an earlier analysis of around 500 of the donors, most TCR beta V segments appeared in productive rearrangements about 87% or about 30% of the time, broadly matching IMGT annotations. A group of highly shared sequence variants was considered likely to be a technical artifact of the sequencing pipeline. The classifier was reported to diagnose cytomegalovirus status with high specificity and sensitivity in both the original and validation cohorts. Because counts were too low, roughly 16 rarely observed V segments, including chromosome 9 orphons, were left out of the earlier analysis of 587 of the donors. While some public TCRs were present in many individuals, most TCR sequences turned up only very rarely across donors. Most CMV-associated TCR beta chains appeared to be HLA-restricted in a later analysis, and the HLA associations seemed to be driven largely by CMV exposure. A further reported finding was that TCR beta sequences accurately predicted the HLA-A and HLA-B alleles for most subjects in the first cohort.

The cohort comprised fewer than 750 healthy bone marrow donors. At the time of sampling, every cohort member was nominally healthy, though immune exposures that went unrecorded were likely present. The donor tested CMV seronegative and was one of the 352 seronegative cohort members. A peripheral blood sample was provided by each donor, and peripheral blood mononuclear cells were used for TCR beta sequencing. The Qiagen DNeasy Blood Extraction Kit was used to extract genomic DNA from the blood cell samples. The library was produced with the immunoSEQ multiplex PCR assay. For the multiplex PCR, a mixture combining 60 forward primers for TCR Vbeta segments and 13 reverse primers for TCR Jbeta segments was used. A multiplex PCR assay on genomic DNA amplified the CDR3 region of rearranged TCR beta genes. The Illumina HiSeq System was used to sequence the amplified TCR beta libraries as 87-base-pair reads. The authors processed their data as follows. A later analysis tallied roughly 80 million unique TCR beta chains across the 600 to 700 repertoires, and roughly 11 million of those chains were shared by two or more donors. A nearest-neighbor algorithm error-corrected the raw reads and collapsed the reads into unique sequences, merging closely related sequences to remove PCR and sequencing errors. CDR3 sequences were aligned to IMGT reference sequences to assign V, D and J gene segments. For a sequence to be retained, a match of at least six nucleotides was required to both a V gene segment and a J gene segment. Rearrangements were called productive when the CDR3 lacked stop codons and stayed in frame with V and J; all others were non-productive. CDR3 was defined according to IMGT convention as the region running from the second conserved V-encoded cysteine to the conserved J-encoded phenylalanine. Sequences without an unambiguous match to a single V gene segment were excluded from the earlier analysis of approximately 600 of the donors. In an earlier analysis of approximately 590 of the donors, a V segment was called functional when productive rearrangements were above 56.7%, and segregating when the standard deviation between donors exceeded 5%. A statistical classification framework was built for diagnosing cytomegalovirus status from the catalog of TCR beta chain sequences. In a later analysis, TCR nucleotide sequences were compared against IMGT/GENE-DB human TR gene sequences so that V and J genes could be assigned. Using the TCRdist pipeline, a later analysis assigned CDR3 sequences along with most-parsimonious VDJ recombination scenarios. In a later analysis, each TCR beta chain was defined by its CDR3 amino acid sequence together with its V-gene family, and reads lacking a unique V-gene family were excluded. In a later analysis, fewer than 650 highly shared, low-generation-probability nucleotide sequences were removed to address suspected cross-contamination and a sequencing artifact. For each public chain, a later analysis derived a clonal expansion index from normalized ranks of inferred template counts within each repertoire. In a later analysis, generation probabilities were computed using a VDJ recombination model fitted to out-of-frame rearrangements, and the results were checked against IGoR. In a later analysis, hypergeometric tests were used to score TCR-TCR, TCR-HLA and TCR-CMV co-occurrence, with a repertoire-size bias correction applied to TCR pairs. False discovery rates were estimated in a later analysis by permuting HLA or CMV assignments 20 times. In a later analysis, co-occurring TCRs were grouped using DBSCAN, with TCRdist sequence similarity added in when clustering inside HLA-allele-positive subsets. Repertoires with fewer than 30,000 or more than 120,000 public chains, plus five repertoires with anomalous nucleotide sharing, were excluded from co-occurrence clustering. Sourced from immuneACCESS, this table was stored by TCRdb with only in-frame sequences that have V and J called. A share of the clones is absent; for the studies checked, an unresolved V gene accounts for under half, and the remainder has no known explanation. That table supplies the V and J calls and clone size; D and trimming were determined from the DNA. The sample table records fewer than 25,000 clones; 60% to 80% of these occur just once. Of the sample, around 7% falls within the top ten clones.

In regard to this clone: No cognate antigen has been identified for it. Base qualities were left out, and no much larger clone turns up one base away.

Here V drops 6 bases and J drops 0 bases, and the junction holds 16 bases not matched to any gene. From a lookup of the germline V gene, CDR1 and CDR2 are ENHRY and SYGVKD. Including cysteine and phenylalanine, the CDR3 has 19 amino acids. Here the CDR3 DNA is all that survives: 57 bases in frame from base 1. What was sequenced was PBMCs. The rearranged segments are TRBV10-3 and TRBJ2-4; TRBD1 matches 8 bases in the middle. The receptor was derived from a man aged 55 to 70 in good health and CMV-seronegative. The CDR3 sequence is CAIRARTGPTFEAKNIQYF. The DNA sequence is as follows: TGTGCCATCAGGGCCCGGACAGGGCCTACCTTTGAAGCCAAAAACATTCAGTACTTC.